The entry below gives a single TCR beta chain sequence along with its context. How the authors handled the data: Amplification of reference gene primers provided the estimated nucleated cell counts. Data came from immunoSEQ multiplex PCR; TCRdb stores just in-frame clones and leaves some out. Clone size and V and J calls were adopted from that table, with D and trimming inferred from the DNA. This sample carries fewer than 150,000 clones, roughly 85% of them seen once, and the ten largest clones take about 13%. The data stem from a study of blood T cell repertoires in COVID-19. Study overall: The origin of the acute and convalescent COVID-19 samples was the United States, Italy and Spain. Sources were T cells, B-cell-depleted T cells, or PBMCs; the material itself was cDNA or gDNA.

There are 15 residues in the CDR3. The V and J ends lost 9 bases and 0 bases respectively, with 13 bases between them. The material sequenced was peripheral blood. The origin of this receptor is a human donor in a cohort sampled during active COVID-19. This sequence joins TRBV5-3 and TRBJ2-6; tentative D call: TRBD2 (6 bases). Being an ORF, TRBV5-3 has a function that is uncertain. CDR3 amino acids: CATLGGLSGANVLTF. The CDR3 region has the DNA TGTGCCACCCTTGGGGGACTCTCTGGGGCCAACGTCCTGACTTTC.